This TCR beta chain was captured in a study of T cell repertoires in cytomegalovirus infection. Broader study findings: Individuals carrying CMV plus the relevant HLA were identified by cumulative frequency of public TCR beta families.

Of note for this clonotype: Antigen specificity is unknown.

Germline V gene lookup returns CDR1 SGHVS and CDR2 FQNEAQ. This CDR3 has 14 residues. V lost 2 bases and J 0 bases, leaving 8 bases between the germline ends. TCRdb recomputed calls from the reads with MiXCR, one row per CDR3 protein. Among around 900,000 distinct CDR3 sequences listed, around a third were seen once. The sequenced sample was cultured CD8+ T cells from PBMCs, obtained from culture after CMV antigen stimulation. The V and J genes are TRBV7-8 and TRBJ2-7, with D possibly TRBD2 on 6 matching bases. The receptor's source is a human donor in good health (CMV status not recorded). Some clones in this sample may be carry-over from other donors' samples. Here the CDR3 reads CASSLLEGSYEQYV. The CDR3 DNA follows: TGTGCCAGCAGCTTACTGGAGGGCTCCTACGAGCAGTACGTC.